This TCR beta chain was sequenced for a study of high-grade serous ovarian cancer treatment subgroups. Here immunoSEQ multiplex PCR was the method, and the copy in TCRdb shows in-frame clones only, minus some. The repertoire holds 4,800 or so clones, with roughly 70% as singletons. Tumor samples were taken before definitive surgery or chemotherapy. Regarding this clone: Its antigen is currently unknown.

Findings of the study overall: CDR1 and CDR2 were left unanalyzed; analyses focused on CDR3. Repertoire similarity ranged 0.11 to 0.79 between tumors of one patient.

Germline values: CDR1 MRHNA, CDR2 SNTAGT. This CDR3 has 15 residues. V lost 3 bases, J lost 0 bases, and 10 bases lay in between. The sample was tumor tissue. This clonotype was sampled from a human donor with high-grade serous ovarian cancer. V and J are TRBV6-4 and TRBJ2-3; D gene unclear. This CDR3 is CASSEQGISTDTQYF. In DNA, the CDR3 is TGTGCCAGCAGTGAACAAGGGATTAGCACAGATACGCAGTATTTT.